These 9 T cell receptor beta chains were all obtained from the same sample, sequenced in a study of blood T cell repertoires in COVID-19. Some clones are missing from TCRdb's copy, which holds only in-frame ones; the method was immunoSEQ multiplex PCR. Found here are roughly 190,000 clones, just under 85% of them singletons; the top ten hold roughly 4.6%. Sequences were obtained from peripheral blood. The origin of the receptors is a woman in her 70s with active or convalescent COVID-19.

V gene TRBV5-1 combines with J gene TRBJ1-2; 8 bases map to TRBD1. Losses at the gene ends were 3 bases for V and 2 bases for J; bases not matched to a gene: 6. Germline values: CDR1 SGHRS, CDR2 YFSETQ. The CDR3 extends over 15 amino acids. The CDR3 sequence is CASSSRQGTNYGYTF. CDR3 bases: TGCGCCAGCAGCTCACGACAGGGGACGAACTATGGCTACACCTTC.

The V gene is TRBV9, the J gene TRBJ2-2; D not certain. The CDR3 is made up of 14 amino acids. From germline, CDR1 is SGDLS and CDR2 YYNGEE. The V and J ends lost 0 bases and 2 bases respectively, with 5 bases between them. The CDR3 DNA follows: TGTGCCAGCAGCGTAGCGGTCAACACCGGGGAGCTGTTTTTT. Its protein is CASSVAVNTGELFF.

This clone was detected only a few times. The V gene is TRBV10-1, the J gene TRBJ1-6; no firm D call. This CDR3 contains 15 residues. Trimming left V 9 bases short and J 0 bases short, with 12 bases between. Looked up from germline, CDR1 is WNHNN and CDR2 is SYGVQD (reference sequence). As DNA, the CDR3 is TGCGCCAGGAAAATTAGAAGCTCCTATAATTCACCCCTCCACTTT. Encoded protein: CARKIRSSYNSPLHF.

This chain joins TRBV6-5 and TRBJ2-3, with 7 bases fitting TRBD2. V shed 4 bases, J shed 4 bases, and the junction held 5 bases outside the gene matches. The CDR3 extends over 14 amino acids. Germline V gives CDR1 MNHEY, CDR2 SVGAGI. The CDR3 spells CASSSATSSDTQYF. CDR3 coding DNA: TGTGCCAGCAGTTCCGCGACTAGCTCAGATACGCAGTATTTT.

This rearrangement joins TRBV9 to TRBJ2-1, with 10 positions matching TRBD2. The germline gives CDR1 SGDLS, CDR2 YYNGEE. After removal of 3 bases from V and 3 bases from J, the junction contained 3 bases not matched to a gene. CDR3 length equals 15 residues. The CDR3 DNA is TGTGCCAGCAGCGAGCGACTAGCGGGCTACAATGAGCAGTTCTTC. This translates into CASSERLAGYNEQFF.

CDR3 amino acids: CASSPASGDRMNTEAFF. Written as DNA, the CDR3 is TGTGCCAGCTCACCGGCCTCCGGGGACAGAATGAACACTGAAGCTTTCTTT. The genes are TRBV18 and TRBJ1-1; 7 nucleotides match TRBD1. V gave up 3 bases and J gave up 0 bases; unmatched junction bases: 10. CDR3 length equals 17 residues. Per the germline V gene, CDR1 is KGHSH and CDR2 is LQKENI.

The chain has TRBV27 and TRBJ2-7; the match to TRBD2 covers 15 bases. After removal of 4 bases from V and 6 bases from J, the junction contained 13 bases not matched to a gene. Germline V CDR1 and CDR2: MNHEY, SMNVEV (reference sequence). This CDR3 comprises 18 residues. CDR3 protein: CASSYSGGEGLAGGEQYF. The CDR3 DNA is TGTGCCAGCAGTTATTCGGGAGGGGAGGGACTAGCGGGAGGCGAGCAGTACTTC.

This chain uses TRBV6-5 with TRBJ2-1, with 9 bases fitting TRBD2. The CDR3 runs to 15 residues. V lost 7 bases to trimming and J lost 7 bases; unmatched junction nucleotides: 11. The germline V gene has CDR1 MNHEY and CDR2 SVGAGI. CDR3 nucleotides: TGTGCCAGCACCGGAGCGGGAGGACCCGCGAATGAGCAGTTCTTC. This codes for CASTGAGGPANEQFF.

This clone was seen a single time. V and J are TRBV5-8 and TRBJ2-1; 8 nucleotides line up with TRBD1. The V and J ends lost 9 bases and 0 bases, in that order; junction bases with no gene match: 8. The CDR3 runs to 15 residues. Per the germline V gene, CDR1 is SGHTS and CDR2 is YDEGEE. The chain's CDR3 is CATRTGQPSYNEQFF. The CDR3 bases are TGTGCCACCAGGACAGGGCAGCCCTCCTACAATGAGCAGTTCTTC.